This is a list of T cell receptor beta chains from one sample in a study of OX40 agonist ivuxolimab in advanced cancers. Assay: immunoSEQ multiplex PCR; the TCRdb copy retains only in-frame clones and omits some. In the table there are nearly 110,000 clones, about nine tenths of which are singletons. This specimen was CD4+ or CD8+ T cells sorted from blood, taken in a trial of the OX40 agonist ivuxolimab. The receptors derive from an adult with an advanced solid tumor such as melanoma, head and neck, liver or kidney cancer. CDR3s include the opening cysteine and the closing phenylalanine or tryptophan. D genes are given only for firm matches. Rows give clone size only sometimes, using once, few, many, or a class for an expanded clone.

v_gene,abundance,j_gene,d_gene,CDR3aa,CDR3nt
TRBV5-5,.,TRBJ2-7,TRBD1,CASSLWTGKNEQYF,TGTGCCAGCAGCTTGTGGACAGGGAAGAACGAGCAGTACTTC
TRBV18,once,TRBJ1-4,TRBD1,CASSPATGNEKLFF,TGTGCCAGCTCACCCGCGACAGGGAATGAAAAACTGTTTTTT
TRBV28,.,TRBJ2-7,.,CASKVTGYYEQYF,TGTGCCAGCAAAGTAACAGGGTACTACGAGCAGTACTTC
TRBV15,.,TRBJ1-4,.,CATSSLTENEKLFF,TGTGCCACCAGCAGCCTGACAGAAAATGAAAAACTGTTTTTT
TRBV7-2,.,TRBJ2-7,TRBD2,CASSLGGSGSYEQYF,TGTGCCAGCAGCTTAGGGGGTAGCGGGAGCTACGAGCAGTACTTC
TRBV2,.,TRBJ1-2,.,CASSDETGGYTF,TGTGCCAGCAGTGACGAGACGGGTGGCTACACCTTC
TRBV27,.,TRBJ1-1,TRBD1,CASRGTVNTEAFF,TGTGCCAGCAGGGGGACAGTGAACACTGAAGCTTTCTTT
TRBV10-3,.,TRBJ2-3,TRBD1,CAISESRGQTDTQYF,TGTGCCATCAGTGAGTCGAGGGGACAGACAGATACGCAGTATTTT
TRBV5-4,.,TRBJ1-2,.,CASSPPGRSQSYGYTF,TGTGCCAGCAGCCCCCCGGGACGGTCGCAAAGTTATGGCTACACCTTC
TRBV6-5,.,TRBJ1-2,.,CASSAGGVTNYGYTF,TGTGCCAGCAGTGCCGGGGGAGTCACTAACTATGGCTACACCTTC
TRBV5-3,.,TRBJ2-2,.,CARTKWPGHTSNTGELFF,TGTGCCAGAACCAAATGGCCAGGCCACACCTCGAACACCGGGGAGCTGTTTTTT
TRBV9,.,TRBJ1-1,.,CASSPQREAFF,TGTGCCAGCAGCCCCCAGAGGGAAGCTTTCTTT
TRBV19,.,TRBJ1-5,.,CASSIWGRQGLNQPQHF,TGTGCCAGTAGTATTTGGGGGAGGCAGGGGCTGAATCAGCCCCAGCATTTT
TRBV5-4,.,TRBJ2-2,.,CASSLGGWGDTGELFF,TGTGCCAGCAGCTTGGGTGGGTGGGGCGACACCGGGGAGCTGTTTTTT
TRBV10-1,.,TRBJ2-3,.,CASSEDSTDTQYF,TGCGCCAGCTCGGAGGACTCCACAGATACGCAGTATTTT
TRBV9,.,TRBJ2-3,.,CASNRQGTDTQYF,TGTGCCAGCAATCGACAGGGCACAGATACGCAGTATTTT